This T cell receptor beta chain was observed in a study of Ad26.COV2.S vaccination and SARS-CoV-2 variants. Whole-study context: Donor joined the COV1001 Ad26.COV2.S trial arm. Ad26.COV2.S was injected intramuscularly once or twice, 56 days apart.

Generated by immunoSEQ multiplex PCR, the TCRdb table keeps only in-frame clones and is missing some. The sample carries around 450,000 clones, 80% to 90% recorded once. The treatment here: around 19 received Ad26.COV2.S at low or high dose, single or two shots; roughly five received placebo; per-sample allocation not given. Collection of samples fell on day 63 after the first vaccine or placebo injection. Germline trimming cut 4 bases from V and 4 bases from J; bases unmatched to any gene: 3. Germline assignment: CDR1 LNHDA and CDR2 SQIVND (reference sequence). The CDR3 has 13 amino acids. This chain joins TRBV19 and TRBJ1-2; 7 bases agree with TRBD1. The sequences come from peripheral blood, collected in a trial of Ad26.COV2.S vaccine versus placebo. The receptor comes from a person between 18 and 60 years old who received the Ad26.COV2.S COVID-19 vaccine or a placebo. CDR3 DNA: TGTGCCAGTAGTAGCCGGGACAGCTATGGCTACACCTTC. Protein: CASSSRDSYGYTF.